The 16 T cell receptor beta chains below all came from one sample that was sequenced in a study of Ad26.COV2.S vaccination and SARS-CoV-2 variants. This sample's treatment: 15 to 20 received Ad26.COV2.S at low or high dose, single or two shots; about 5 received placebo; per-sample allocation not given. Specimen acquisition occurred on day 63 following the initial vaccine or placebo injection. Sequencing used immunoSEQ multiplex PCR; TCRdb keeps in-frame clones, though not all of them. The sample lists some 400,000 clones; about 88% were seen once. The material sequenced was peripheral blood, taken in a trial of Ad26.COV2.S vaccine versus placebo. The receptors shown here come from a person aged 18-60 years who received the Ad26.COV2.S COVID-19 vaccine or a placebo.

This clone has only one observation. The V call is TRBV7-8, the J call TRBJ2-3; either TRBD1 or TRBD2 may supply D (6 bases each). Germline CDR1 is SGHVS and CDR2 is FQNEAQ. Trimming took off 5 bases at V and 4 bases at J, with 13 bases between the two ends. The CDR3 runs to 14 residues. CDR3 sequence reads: CASSHGGLADTQYF. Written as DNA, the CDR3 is TGTGCCAGCAGCCATGGGGGGCTCGCAGATACGCAGTATTTT. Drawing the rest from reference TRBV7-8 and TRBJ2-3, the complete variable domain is GAGVSQSPRYKVAKRGQDVALRCDPISGHVSLFWYQQALGQGPEFLTYFQNEAQLDKSGLPSDRFFAERPEGSVSTLKIQRTQQEDSAVYLCASSHGGLADTQYFGPGTRLTVL.

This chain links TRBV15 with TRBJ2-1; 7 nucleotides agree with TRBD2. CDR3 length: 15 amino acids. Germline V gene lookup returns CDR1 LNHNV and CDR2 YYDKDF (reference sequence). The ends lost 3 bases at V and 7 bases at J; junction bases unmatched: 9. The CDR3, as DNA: TGTGCCACCAGCAGGGGGCGGGAGCGAGAGAATGAGCAGTTCTTC. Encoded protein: CATSRGRERENEQFF.

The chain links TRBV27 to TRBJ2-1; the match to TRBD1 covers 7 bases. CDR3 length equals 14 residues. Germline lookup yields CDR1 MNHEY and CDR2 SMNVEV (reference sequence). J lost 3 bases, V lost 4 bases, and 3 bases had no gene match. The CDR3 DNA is TGTGCCAGCAGTTCGACAGGGCGCTACAATGAGCAGTTCTTC. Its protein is CASSSTGRYNEQFF.

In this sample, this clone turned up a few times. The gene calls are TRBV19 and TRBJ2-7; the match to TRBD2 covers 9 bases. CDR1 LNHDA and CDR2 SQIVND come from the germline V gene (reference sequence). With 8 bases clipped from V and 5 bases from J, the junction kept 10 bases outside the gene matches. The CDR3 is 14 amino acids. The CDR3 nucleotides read TGTGCCAGTGCCGCTCTGGCGGGAGGGCACGAGCAGTACTTC. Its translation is CASAALAGGHEQYF. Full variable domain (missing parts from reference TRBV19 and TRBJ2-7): DGGITQSPKYLFRKEGQNVTLSCEQNLNHDAMYWYRQDPGQGLRLIYYSQIVNDFQKGDIAEGYSVSREKKESFPLTVTSAQKNPTAFYLCASAALAGGHEQYFGPGTRLTVT.

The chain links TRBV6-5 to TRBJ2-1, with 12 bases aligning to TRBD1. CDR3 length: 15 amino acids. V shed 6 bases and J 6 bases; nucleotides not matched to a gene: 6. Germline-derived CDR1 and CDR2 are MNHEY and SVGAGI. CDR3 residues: CASRPGQGAVNEQFF. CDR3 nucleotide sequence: TGTGCCAGCAGACCGGGACAGGGGGCGGTCAATGAGCAGTTCTTC.

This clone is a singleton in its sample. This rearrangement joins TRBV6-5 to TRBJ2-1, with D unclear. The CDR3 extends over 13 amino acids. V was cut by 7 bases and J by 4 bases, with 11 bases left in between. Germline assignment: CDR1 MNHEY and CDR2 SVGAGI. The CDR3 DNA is TGTGCCAGCACCCATCCCTCTTACAATGAGCAGTTCTTC. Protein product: CASTHPSYNEQFF.

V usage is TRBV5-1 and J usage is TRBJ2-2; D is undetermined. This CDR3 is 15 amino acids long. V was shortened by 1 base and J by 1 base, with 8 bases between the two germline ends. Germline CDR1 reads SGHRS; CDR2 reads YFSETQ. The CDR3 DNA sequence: TGCGCCAGCAGCTTGACGGTCAGGAACACCGGGGAGCTGTTTTTT. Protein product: CASSLTVRNTGELFF.

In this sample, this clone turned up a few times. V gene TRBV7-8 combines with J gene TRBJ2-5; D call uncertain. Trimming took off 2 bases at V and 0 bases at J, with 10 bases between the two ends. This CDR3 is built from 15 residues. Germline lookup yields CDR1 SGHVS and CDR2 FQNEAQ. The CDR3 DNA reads TGTGCCAGCAGCTTACGGCTACGGGACCAAGAGACCCAGTACTTC. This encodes CASSLRLRDQETQYF.

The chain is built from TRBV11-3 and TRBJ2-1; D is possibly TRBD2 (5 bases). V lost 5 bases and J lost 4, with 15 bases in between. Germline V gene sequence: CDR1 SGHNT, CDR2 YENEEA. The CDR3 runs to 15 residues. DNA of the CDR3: TGTGCCAGCAGCCCGACCAGCGGACCTTACAATGAGCAGTTCTTC. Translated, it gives CASSPTSGPYNEQFF.

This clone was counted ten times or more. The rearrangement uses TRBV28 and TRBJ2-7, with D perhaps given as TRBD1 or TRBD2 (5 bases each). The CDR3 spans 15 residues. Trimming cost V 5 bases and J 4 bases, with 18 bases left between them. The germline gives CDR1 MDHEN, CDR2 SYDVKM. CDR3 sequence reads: CASSLRTRGGYEQYF. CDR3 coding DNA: TGTGCCAGCAGTCTTAGGACTCGGGGCGGGTACGAGCAGTACTTC.

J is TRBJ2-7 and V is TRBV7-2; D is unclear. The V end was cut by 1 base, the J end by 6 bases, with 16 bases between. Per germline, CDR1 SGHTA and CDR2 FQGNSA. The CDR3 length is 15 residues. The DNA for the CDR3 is TGTGCCAGCAGCTTAGTAGGGTCGACGATGGGCGAGCAGTACTTC. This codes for CASSLVGSTMGEQYF.

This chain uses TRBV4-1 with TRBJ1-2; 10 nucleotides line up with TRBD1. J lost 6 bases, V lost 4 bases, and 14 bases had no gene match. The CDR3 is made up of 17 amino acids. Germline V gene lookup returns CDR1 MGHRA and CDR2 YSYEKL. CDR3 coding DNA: TGCGCCAGCAGCCCTAGGGACAGGGGATCCGGTTTTGATGGCTACACCTTC. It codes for CASSPRDRGSGFDGYTF.

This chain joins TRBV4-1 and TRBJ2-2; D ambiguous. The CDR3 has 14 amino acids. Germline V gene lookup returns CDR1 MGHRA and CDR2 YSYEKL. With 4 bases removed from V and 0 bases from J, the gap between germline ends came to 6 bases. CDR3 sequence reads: CASSPRTNTGELFF. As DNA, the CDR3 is TGCGCCAGCAGCCCAAGGACGAACACCGGGGAGCTGTTTTTT.

Written as DNA, the CDR3 is TGCGCCAGCAGCTTGGAGGCGAGCTCCTACAATGAGCAGTTCTTC. Protein sequence: CASSLEASSYNEQFF. This chain uses TRBV5-1 with TRBJ2-1; the D is unclear. Germline V gene lookup returns CDR1 SGHRS and CDR2 YFSETQ. V lost 0 bases, J lost 0 bases, and 7 bases lay in between. The CDR3 is 15 residues long.

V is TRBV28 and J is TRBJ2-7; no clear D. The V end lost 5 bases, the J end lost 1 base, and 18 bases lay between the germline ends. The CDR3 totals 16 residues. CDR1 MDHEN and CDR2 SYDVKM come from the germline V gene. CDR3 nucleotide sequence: TGTGCCAGCAGTCCGTCCCCAAATCGAAGATCCTACGAGCAGTACTTC. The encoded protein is CASSPSPNRRSYEQYF.

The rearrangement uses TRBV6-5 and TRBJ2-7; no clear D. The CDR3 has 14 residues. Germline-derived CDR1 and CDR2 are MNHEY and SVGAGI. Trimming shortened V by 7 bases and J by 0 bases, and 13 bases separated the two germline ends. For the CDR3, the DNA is TGTGCCAGCATGGTAGGTTGGGACTCCTACGAGCAGTACTTC. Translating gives CASMVGWDSYEQYF.